This T cell receptor beta chain was retrieved from a study of blood T cell repertoires in COVID-19. Study in general: From T cells, B-cell-depleted T cells, or PBMCs came the material, which was cDNA or gDNA.

How the authors handled the data: Reference gene primer amplification gave nucleated cell count estimates. Sequencing used immunoSEQ multiplex PCR; TCRdb keeps in-frame clones, though not all of them. V and J calls and clone size are those listed in that table; D and trimming were worked out from the DNA. The sample has 99,000 or so clones, approximately 85% seen once. V was shortened by 5 bases and J by 0 bases, with 11 bases between the two germline ends. The CDR3 runs to 15 residues. The germline CDR1 and CDR2 sequences are LNHDA and SQIVND (reference sequence). The source material was peripheral blood. The genes are TRBV19 and TRBJ1-3, with D possibly being TRBD1 (6 bases). The sequence came from a man aged 55 to 69 with acute or convalescent COVID-19. This CDR3 reads CASSLRQDSGNTIYF. Here the CDR3 DNA reads TGTGCCAGTAGTCTCAGACAGGACTCTGGAAACACCATATATTTT. The full variable domain, its missing parts supplied by reference TRBV19 and TRBJ1-3, is DGGITQSPKYLFRKEGQNVTLSCEQNLNHDAMYWYRQDPGQGLRLIYYSQIVNDFQKGDIAEGYSVSREKKESFPLTVTSAQKNPTAFYLCASSLRQDSGNTIYFGEGSWLTVV.